The text below deals with one T cell receptor (beta chain). The antigen remains unidentified. These data are taken from a study of shared clonotypes between healthy human individuals. Notes on the study in general: Naive subsets tended to show greater estimated richness than memory subsets. Generation probabilities of non-shared clonotypes were lower (relative to those shared by all four donors). The naive CD4 repertoires of several donors were compared, and about 5% of clonotypes were shared.

This CDR3 is built from 16 residues. Germline CDR1 and CDR2: SNHLY and FYNNEI. V was trimmed by 7 bases and J by 5 bases, leaving 18 bases between them. The data were produced by immunoSEQ multiplex PCR, yet TCRdb's version contains in-frame clones alone and is incomplete. Of millions of clones in the sample, approximately 90% were seen once. Sequenced input: naive CD4+ T cells sorted from blood. Noted subset: CD45RA+ positively selected. The chain combines TRBV2 with TRBJ1-6, with a tentative D call TRBD1 (5 bases). The TCR sequence derives from a young man in good health. The CDR3: CASTPPVGRNNSPLHF. The CDR3 DNA sequence: TGTGCCAGCACCCCTCCGGTGGGACGGAATAATTCACCCCTCCACTTT.